The 20 T cell receptor beta chains presented below share a single source sample, sequenced in a study of PD-1 blockade in mismatch repair-deficient tumors (dated by TCRdb to the late 2010s). Receptors were amplified or captured by the immunoSEQ multiplex PCR assay. Drawn from immuneACCESS, this table holds only the in-frame rearrangements with V and J called that TCRdb kept. Clones are partly lost; checked studies trace under half to an unresolved V gene and leave the rest unexplained. The sample records some 130,000 clones, 88% of which are singletons. About an eighth of the sample goes to the ten largest clones. Source: peripheral blood, taken approximately 70 weeks after starting pembrolizumab. The receptor source for this set is an adult with mismatch repair-deficient cancer.

The chain has TRBV5-1 and TRBJ2-5; TRBD2 aligns across 7 bases. This CDR3 has 14 residues. Losses at the gene ends were 0 bases for V and 5 bases for J; bases not matched to a gene: 4. Germline CDR1 is SGHRS and CDR2 is YFSETQ. For the CDR3, the DNA is TGCGCCAGCAGCTTGGCAGCGGGGCAGGAGACCCAGTACTTC. Its translation is CASSLAAGQETQYF.

The gene calls are TRBV7-9 and TRBJ2-3; D is unresolved. Trimming shortened V by 1 base and J by 5 bases, and 7 bases separated the two germline ends. This CDR3 spans 13 amino acids. CDR1 SEHNR and CDR2 FQNEAQ come from the germline V gene (reference sequence). The CDR3 DNA reads TGTGCCAGCAGCTTAGGGGTCGGAGATACGCAGTATTTT. This translates into CASSLGVGDTQYF.

The chain employs TRBV4-1 and TRBJ2-7, with TRBD2 matching 14 bases. V was clipped by 3 bases and J by 3 bases; unmatched bases: 1. CDR3 size: 15 residues. The germline CDR1 and CDR2 sequences are MGHRA and YSYEKL. In DNA, the CDR3 is TGCGCCAGCAGCCAGGGACTAGCGGGGGACTACGAGCAGTACTTC. Amino acids: CASSQGLAGDYEQYF.

This clone appeared once. Other DNA sequences in this sample translate to the same CDR3. The J gene is TRBJ2-1, the V gene TRBV4-3; D is unresolved. Trimming removed 0 bases from V and 4 bases from J, with 4 bases in between. CDR1 LGHNA and CDR2 YSLEER come from the germline V gene. The CDR3 contains 13 residues. The CDR3 DNA reads TGCGCCAGCAGCCAAGACAGTTACAATGAGCAGTTCTTC. Translating gives CASSQDSYNEQFF.

V is TRBV7-9 and J is TRBJ2-7, with 7 bases identical to TRBD1. The CDR3 runs to 12 residues. Germline lookup yields CDR1 SEHNR and CDR2 FQNEAQ (reference sequence). The J segment lost 6 bases and the V segment lost 6 bases, leaving 5 bases of the junction unmatched. DNA for the CDR3: TGTGCCAGCAGAGAAGGGGGCGGCGAGCAGTACTTC. The encoded protein is CASREGGGEQYF.

The CDR3 DNA reads as TGTGCCAGCAGCGCGACAGGCGTTTGGACCCAGTACTTC. It codes for CASSATGVWTQYF. This rearrangement joins TRBV7-2 to TRBJ2-5; D possibly corresponds to TRBD1 (6 bases). V was clipped by 5 bases and J by 7 bases, with 14 bases between them. The CDR3 contains 13 residues. Germline assignment: CDR1 SGHTA and CDR2 FQGNSA.

The chain joins TRBV10-1 to TRBJ2-2, with unresolved D. The CDR3 length is 13 residues. Germline lookup yields CDR1 WNHNN and CDR2 SYGVQD (reference sequence). Trimming removed 3 bases from V and 5 bases from J, with 7 bases in between. DNA of the CDR3: TGCGCCAGCAGTGATGTGGCAACCGGGGAGCTGTTTTTT. This sequence encodes CASSDVATGELFF.

The chain carries TRBV5-6 and TRBJ1-5; D gene uncertain. Deletions cut 0 bases from V and 6 bases from J, with 13 bases between. This CDR3 region has 15 residues. CDR1 is SGHDT, CDR2 YYEEEE, per germline. Written as DNA, the CDR3 is TGTGCCAGCAGCTTGGGTCTAGGGTGGGCTCAGCCCCAGCATTTT. Protein product: CASSLGLGWAQPQHF.

This chain joins TRBV10-3 and TRBJ2-7; 13 bases align to TRBD2. CDR1 is ENHRY and CDR2 is SYGVKD in the germline V gene. V shed 7 bases and J 5 bases; nucleotides not matched to a gene: 17. This CDR3 spans 18 amino acids. CDR3: CAIKRGTSGEAREDEQYF. The CDR3 DNA is TGTGCCATCAAAAGAGGGACTAGCGGGGAGGCACGGGAAGACGAGCAGTACTTC.

The chain links TRBV27 to TRBJ2-2; either TRBD1 or TRBD2 may supply D (5 bases each). Germline V gives CDR1 MNHEY, CDR2 SMNVEV (reference sequence). V lost 4 bases and J 1 base, leaving 10 bases between the germline ends. There are 15 residues in the CDR3. As DNA, the CDR3 is TGTGCCAGCAGTTCCGGGACGAAGAACACCGGGGAGCTGTTTTTT. The encoded protein is CASSSGTKNTGELFF.

The chain employs TRBV13 and TRBJ1-1; possibly TRBD1 for D (5 bases). Deletions cut 0 bases from V and 4 bases from J, with 6 bases between. Germline V lookup: CDR1 PRHDT, CDR2 FYEKMQ (reference sequence). The CDR3 is 13 residues long. CDR3 amino acids: CASSLGGGTEAFF. CDR3 nucleotides: TGTGCCAGCAGCTTAGGTGGGGGCACTGAAGCTTTCTTT.

V usage is TRBV4-1 and J usage is TRBJ2-7; D gene uncertain. This CDR3 contains 14 residues. Deletions cut 3 bases from V and 0 bases from J, with 9 bases between. Germline CDR1 and CDR2: MGHRA and YSYEKL. CDR3 bases: TGCGCCAGCAGCCACAGATTAAGCTCCTACGAGCAGTACTTC. This encodes CASSHRLSSYEQYF.

The gene calls are TRBV4-3 and TRBJ1-5; a weak D match, TRBD1 (6 bases). Germline V lookup: CDR1 LGHNA, CDR2 YSLEER. The CDR3 is 18 residues long. Trimming took off 1 base at V and 1 base at J, with 17 bases between the two ends. The DNA of the CDR3 is TGCGCCAGCAGCCAAGGGTTCTCAGGGGAAACGAGCAATCAGCCCCAGCATTTT. Amino acids: CASSQGFSGETSNQPQHF.

This rearrangement joins TRBV5-8 to TRBJ2-5; 12 bases map to TRBD1. Germline assignment: CDR1 SGHTS and CDR2 YDEGEE. V was clipped by 4 bases and J by 5 bases; unmatched bases: 6. The CDR3 sequence is 15 residues long. DNA for the CDR3: TGTGCCAGCAGCCCCGGGACAGGGGGCTTGGAGACCCAGTACTTC. It yields the protein CASSPGTGGLETQYF.

This rearrangement joins TRBV30 to TRBJ2-2, with D perhaps matching TRBD1 (6 bases). The germline CDR1 and CDR2 sequences are GTSNPN and SVGIG (reference sequence). Trimming stripped 3 bases from V and 0 bases from J, with 11 bases between. CDR3 length: 15 residues. Here the CDR3 DNA reads TGTGCCTGGAGAAGGGGACACTCGAACACCGGGGAGCTGTTTTTT. Protein product: CAWRRGHSNTGELFF.

This chain connects TRBV4-3 to TRBJ2-3, with D possibly being TRBD1 (7 bases). The CDR3 covers 16 residues. Trimming shortened V by 0 bases and J by 0 bases, and 10 bases separated the two germline ends. The germline V gene has CDR1 LGHNA and CDR2 YSLEER. CDR3: CASSQEPGGSTDTQYF. The DNA of the CDR3 is TGCGCCAGCAGCCAAGAACCAGGGGGGAGCACAGATACGCAGTATTTT.

This clone has only one observation. This chain connects TRBV5-1 to TRBJ2-7; the D is unclear. Trimming cost V 7 bases and J 0 bases, with 17 bases left between them. Per germline, CDR1 SGHRS and CDR2 YFSETQ. There are 15 residues in the CDR3. This CDR3 is CASPNEDRSSYEQYF. The CDR3 DNA reads TGCGCCAGCCCCAATGAGGACCGTAGCTCCTACGAGCAGTACTTC.

The rearrangement joins TRBV4-3 to TRBJ2-1; 8 positions agree with TRBD2. The CDR3 length is 16 residues. Unmatched junction bases numbered 10, after V lost 1 base and J lost 8 bases. The germline V gene has CDR1 LGHNA and CDR2 YSLEER. The CDR3 loop reads CASSQVSGRAGDEQFF. The CDR3, as DNA: TGCGCCAGCAGCCAAGTTTCCGGGAGGGCGGGCGATGAGCAGTTCTTC.

The V gene is TRBV11-2, the J gene TRBJ2-7, with 10 bases identical to TRBD1. Germline V gives CDR1 SGHAT, CDR2 FQNNGV. The CDR3 totals 15 residues. After removal of 6 bases from V and 3 bases from J, the junction contained 8 bases not matched to a gene. The CDR3 loop is CASSPFRDRGYEQYF. The CDR3 bases are TGTGCCAGCAGTCCCTTTCGGGACAGGGGCTACGAGCAGTACTTC.

The chain links TRBV5-4 to TRBJ1-1, with TRBD1 matching 7 bases. The CDR3 is 15 residues long. Trimming at V came to 2 bases and at J to 4 bases, leaving 8 bases not matched to a gene. Germline CDR1 is SGHNT and CDR2 is YYREEE (reference sequence). CDR3 sequence reads: CASSFGVRQGTEAFF. The CDR3 DNA sequence: TGTGCCAGCAGCTTCGGAGTTAGACAGGGCACTGAAGCTTTCTTT.